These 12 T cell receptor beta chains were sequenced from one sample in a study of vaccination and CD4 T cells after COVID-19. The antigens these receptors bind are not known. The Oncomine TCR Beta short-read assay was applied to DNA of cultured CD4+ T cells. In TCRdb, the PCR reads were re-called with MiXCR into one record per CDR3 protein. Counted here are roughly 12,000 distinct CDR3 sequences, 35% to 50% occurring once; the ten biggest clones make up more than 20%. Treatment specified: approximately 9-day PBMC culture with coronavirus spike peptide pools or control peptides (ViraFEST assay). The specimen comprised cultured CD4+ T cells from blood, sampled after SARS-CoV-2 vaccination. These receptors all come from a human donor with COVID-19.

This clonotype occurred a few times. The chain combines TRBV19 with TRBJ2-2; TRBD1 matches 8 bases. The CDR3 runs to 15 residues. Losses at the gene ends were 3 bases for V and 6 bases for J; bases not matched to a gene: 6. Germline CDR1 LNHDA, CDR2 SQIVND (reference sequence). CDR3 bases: TGTGCCAGTAGTATTTCTAACAGGGGGGCCGGGGAGCTGTTTTTT. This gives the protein CASSISNRGAGELFF. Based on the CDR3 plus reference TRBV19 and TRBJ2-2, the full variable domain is DGGITQSPKYLFRKEGQNVTLSCEQNLNHDAMYWYRQDPGQGLRLIYYSQIVNDFQKGDIAEGYSVSREKKESFPLTVTSAQKNPTAFYLCASSISNRGAGELFFGEGSRLTVL.

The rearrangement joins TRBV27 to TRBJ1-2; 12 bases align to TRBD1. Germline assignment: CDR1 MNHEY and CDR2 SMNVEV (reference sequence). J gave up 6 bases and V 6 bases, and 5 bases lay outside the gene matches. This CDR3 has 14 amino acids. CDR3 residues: CASSYRDRGHGYTF. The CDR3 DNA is TGTGCCAGCAGCTACCGGGACAGGGGGCATGGCTACACCTTC.

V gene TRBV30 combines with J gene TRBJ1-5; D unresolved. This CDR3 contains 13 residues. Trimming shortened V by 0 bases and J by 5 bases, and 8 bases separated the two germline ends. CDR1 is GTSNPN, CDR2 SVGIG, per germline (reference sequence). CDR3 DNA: TGTGCCTGGAGTGTAGGCGGCGATCAGCCCCAGCATTTT. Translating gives CAWSVGGDQPQHF.

CDR3 DNA: TGTGCCAGCGATTCAGGGAAAGAGACCCAGTACTTC. As protein: CASDSGKETQYF. The V gene is TRBV28, the J gene TRBJ2-5; D is possibly TRBD1 (5 bases). V was shortened by 8 bases and J by 3 bases, with 10 bases between the two germline ends. Per the germline V gene, CDR1 is MDHEN and CDR2 is SYDVKM. The CDR3 is made up of 12 amino acids.

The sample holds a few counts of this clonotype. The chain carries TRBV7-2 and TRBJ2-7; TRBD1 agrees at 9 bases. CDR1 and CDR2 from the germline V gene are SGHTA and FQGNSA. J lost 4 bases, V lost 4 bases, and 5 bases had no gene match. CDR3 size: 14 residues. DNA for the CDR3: TGTGCCAGCAGCTCCGGGACAGGGTTTTACGAGCAGTACTTC. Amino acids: CASSSGTGFYEQYF.

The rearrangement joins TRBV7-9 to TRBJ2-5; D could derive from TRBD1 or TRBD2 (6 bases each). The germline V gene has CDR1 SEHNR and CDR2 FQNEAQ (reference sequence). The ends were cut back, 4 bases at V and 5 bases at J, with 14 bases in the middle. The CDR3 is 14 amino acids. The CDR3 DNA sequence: TGTGCCAGCAGCTGGGGGGCCGGCGGGGAGACCCAGTACTTC. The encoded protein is CASSWGAGGETQYF.

CDR3 DNA: TGTGCCAGTAGCCGTGGGGCTAGCGGGGGGGTGGGGCAGAGTACGCAGTATTTT. The encoded protein is CASSRGASGGVGQSTQYF. This chain joins TRBV19 and TRBJ2-3, with 12 positions matching TRBD2. Per the germline V gene, CDR1 is LNHDA and CDR2 is SQIVND (reference sequence). The J segment lost 8 bases and the V segment lost 6 bases, leaving 18 bases of the junction unmatched. The CDR3 runs 18 residues.

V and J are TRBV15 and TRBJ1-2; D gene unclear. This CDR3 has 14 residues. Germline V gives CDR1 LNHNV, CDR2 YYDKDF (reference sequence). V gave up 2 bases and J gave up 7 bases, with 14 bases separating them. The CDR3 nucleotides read TGTGCCACCAGCAGACCCCGGTCGGGGATTGGCTACACCTTC. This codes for CATSRPRSGIGYTF.

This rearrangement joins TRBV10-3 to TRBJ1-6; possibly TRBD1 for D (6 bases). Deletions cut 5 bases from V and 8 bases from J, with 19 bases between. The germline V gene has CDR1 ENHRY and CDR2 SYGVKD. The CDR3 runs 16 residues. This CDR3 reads CAISPELDRTYSPLHF. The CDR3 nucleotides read TGTGCCATCAGTCCCGAACTCGACAGGACCTATTCACCCCTCCACTTT.

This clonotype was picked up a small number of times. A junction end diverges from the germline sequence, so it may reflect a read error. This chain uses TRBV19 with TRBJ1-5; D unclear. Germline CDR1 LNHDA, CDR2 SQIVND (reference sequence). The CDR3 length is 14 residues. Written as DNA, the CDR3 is TGTGCCAGTAGCATAGCAGGTCATGGGCAGCCCCAGCATTTT. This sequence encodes CASSIAGHGQPQHF.

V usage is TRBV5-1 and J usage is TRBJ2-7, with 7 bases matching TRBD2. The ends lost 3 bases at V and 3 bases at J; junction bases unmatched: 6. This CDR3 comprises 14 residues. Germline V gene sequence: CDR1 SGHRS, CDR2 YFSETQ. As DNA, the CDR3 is TGCGCCAGCAGCTCGGGGGGAGAGGGCTACGAGCAGTACTTC. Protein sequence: CASSSGGEGYEQYF.

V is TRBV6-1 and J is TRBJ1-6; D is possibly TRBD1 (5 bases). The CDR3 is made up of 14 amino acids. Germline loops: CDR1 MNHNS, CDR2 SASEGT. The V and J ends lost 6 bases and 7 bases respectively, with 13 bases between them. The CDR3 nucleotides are TGTGCCAGCAGCCCGGGACCCCGCAATTCACCCCTCCACTTT. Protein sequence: CASSPGPRNSPLHF.